The 13 T cell receptor beta chains below come from one sample, sequenced in a study of shared clonotypes between healthy human individuals. The repertoire was sequenced with immunoSEQ multiplex PCR; TCRdb's copy has only in-frame clones and lacks some. The table records approximately 340,000 clones, about 70% of them present only once. The source material was memory CD4+ T cells sorted from blood. Described subset: CD45RA-negative fraction. These receptors were taken from a man aged 25-45 years in good health.

The DNA of the CDR3 is TGCGCCAGCAGCTTGGGTCCAGCGGGCGCCTACGAGCAGTACTTC. This sequence encodes CASSLGPAGAYEQYF. V usage is TRBV5-1 and J usage is TRBJ2-7; perhaps TRBD2 as D (6 bases). Germline CDR1 and CDR2: SGHRS and YFSETQ. CDR3 length equals 15 residues. The germline V and J ends were trimmed by 0 bases and 2 bases, with 12 bases remaining between them. The entire variable domain, with the rest obtained from reference TRBV5-1 and TRBJ2-7, is as follows: KAGVTQTPRYLIKTRGQQVTLSCSPISGHRSVSWYQQTPGQGLQFLFEYFSETQRNKGNFPGRFSGRQFSNSRSEMNVSTLELGDSALYLCASSLGPAGAYEQYFGPGTRLTVT.

The count of this clone is one. The chain has TRBV7-9 and TRBJ2-2; D gene unclear. Germline values: CDR1 SEHNR, CDR2 FQNEAQ (reference sequence). The CDR3 is 16 amino acids. Trimming removed 5 bases at V and 1 base at J, with 14 bases between. The CDR3 DNA sequence: TGTGCCAGCAGCAGACACGGAGATCTGAACACCGGGGAGCTGTTTTTT. It yields the protein CASSRHGDLNTGELFF.

This clone was detected once. V usage is TRBV19 and J usage is TRBJ1-5, with a tentative D call TRBD1 (5 bases). V was shortened by 3 bases and J by 1 base, with 13 bases between the two germline ends. The germline V gene has CDR1 LNHDA and CDR2 SQIVND (reference sequence). The CDR3 runs to 16 residues. CDR3 amino acids: CASSMGEGVSNQPQHF. CDR3 nucleotides: TGTGCCAGTAGTATGGGGGAAGGGGTGAGCAATCAGCCCCAGCATTTT.

The chain combines TRBV7-9 with TRBJ1-2, with D perhaps matching TRBD1 (5 bases). The V gene lost 4 bases and the J gene lost 8 bases, with 17 bases spanning the gap. The CDR3 totals 14 residues. CDR1 is SEHNR and CDR2 is FQNEAQ in the germline V gene (reference sequence). The CDR3 spells CASSSEGWLEGYTF. The CDR3 bases are TGTGCCAGCAGCTCCGAGGGGTGGCTTGAGGGCTACACCTTC.

This clone was seen more than once but under ten times. The J gene is TRBJ1-2, the V gene TRBV6-1; D may be TRBD1 (5 bases). CDR1 and CDR2 from the germline V gene are MNHNS and SASEGT. The CDR3 length is 14 residues. Trimming pared 1 base from V and 8 bases from J, leaving 14 bases between. The CDR3 DNA reads TGTGCCAGCAGTGAAGGGTTCAGGGCTGGAGGCTACACCTTC. It yields the protein CASSEGFRAGGYTF.

The chain recombines TRBV28 with TRBJ2-7; no definite D call. This CDR3 is 13 amino acids long. CDR1 is MDHEN, CDR2 SYDVKM, per germline. Trimming took off 5 bases at V and 4 bases at J, with 12 bases between the two ends. The CDR3 region is CASSRLGLYEQYF. The CDR3 DNA is TGTGCCAGCAGTCGTCTGGGATTGTACGAGCAGTACTTC.

The V call is TRBV5-1, the J call TRBJ2-5, with TRBD2 identical over 7 bases. The CDR3 is 16 residues long. The germline V gene encodes CDR1 SGHRS and CDR2 YFSETQ. V lost 6 bases, J lost 5 bases, and 16 bases stayed unmatched. The CDR3 is CASTTQFGRRLETQYF. CDR3 nucleotides: TGCGCCAGCACCACCCAGTTCGGGAGGCGGTTGGAGACCCAGTACTTC.

This clone was seen only a few times. The chain has TRBV19 and TRBJ1-5; D is unclear. Germline V gene data show CDR1 as LNHDA and CDR2 as SQIVND (reference sequence). Deletions cut 5 bases from V and 5 bases from J, with 10 bases between. The CDR3 is made up of 13 amino acids. CDR3 bases: TGTGCCAGTAGTTCTGGAGGACATCAGCCCCAGCATTTT. Residues: CASSSGGHQPQHF.

The V call is TRBV6-1, the J call TRBJ2-3; the D gene is possibly TRBD2 (5 bases). The germline gives CDR1 MNHNS, CDR2 SASEGT. The CDR3 runs to 12 residues. Trimming shortened V by 6 bases and J by 6 bases, and 10 bases separated the two germline ends. In DNA, the CDR3 is TGTGCCAGCAGGGCCCCGGGGGATACGCAGTATTTT. Protein product: CASRAPGDTQYF.

The rearrangement joins TRBV5-1 to TRBJ2-7; 9 bases fit TRBD1. Germline V gene data show CDR1 as SGHRS and CDR2 as YFSETQ. V lost 6 bases and J lost 5; bases outside the gene matches: 6. CDR3 size: 13 residues. The CDR3 loop reads CASMGQGLDEQYF. CDR3 bases: TGCGCCAGCATGGGACAGGGTTTAGACGAGCAGTACTTC.

This chain uses TRBV5-6 with TRBJ1-2; the match to TRBD1 covers 8 bases. The CDR3 totals 16 residues. V lost 3 bases and J lost 7; bases outside the gene matches: 14. Germline-derived CDR1 and CDR2 are SGHDT and YYEEEE. CDR3 bases: TGTGCCAGCAGCTCGCCTTCTGGACAGGGCTCAGCTGGCTACACCTTC. Translating it yields CASSSPSGQGSAGYTF.

CDR3 sequence: CASSQYRTNMKYF. CDR3 DNA sequence: TGTGCCAGCAGCCAGTATCGGACAAATATGAAGTACTTC. The J gene is TRBJ2-4, the V gene TRBV7-2; D might be TRBD1 (5 bases). V lost 5 bases to trimming and J lost 14 bases, with 19 bases between them. Germline assignment: CDR1 SGHTA and CDR2 FQGNSA. The length of the CDR3 is 13 residues.

This rearrangement joins TRBV7-8 to TRBJ2-7; D call uncertain. This CDR3 comprises 14 residues. V was pared by 5 bases and J by 3 bases, with 14 bases between. CDR1 and CDR2 (germline): SGHVS, FQNEAQ. CDR3 nucleotide sequence: TGTGCCAGCAGCCCTCAGTCCGGTTACTACGAGCAGTACTTC. It yields the protein CASSPQSGYYEQYF. The variable domain in full, completed from reference TRBV7-8 and TRBJ2-7, reads GAGVSQSPRYKVAKRGQDVALRCDPISGHVSLFWYQQALGQGPEFLTYFQNEAQLDKSGLPSDRFFAERPEGSVSTLKIQRTQQEDSAVYLCASSPQSGYYEQYFGPGTRLTVT.